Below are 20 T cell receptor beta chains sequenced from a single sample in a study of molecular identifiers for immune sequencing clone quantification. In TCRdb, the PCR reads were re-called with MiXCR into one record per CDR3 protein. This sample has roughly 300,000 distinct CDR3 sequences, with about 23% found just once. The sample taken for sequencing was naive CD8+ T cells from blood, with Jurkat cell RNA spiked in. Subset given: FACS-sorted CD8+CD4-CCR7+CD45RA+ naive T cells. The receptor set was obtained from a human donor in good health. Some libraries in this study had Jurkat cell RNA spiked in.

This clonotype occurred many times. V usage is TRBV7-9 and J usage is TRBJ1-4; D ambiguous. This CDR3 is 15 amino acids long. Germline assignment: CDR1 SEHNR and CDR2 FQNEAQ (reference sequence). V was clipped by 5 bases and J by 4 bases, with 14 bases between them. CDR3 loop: CASSNLDGLNEKLFF. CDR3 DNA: TGTGCCAGCAGCAATCTTGACGGACTTAATGAAAAACTGTTTTTT.

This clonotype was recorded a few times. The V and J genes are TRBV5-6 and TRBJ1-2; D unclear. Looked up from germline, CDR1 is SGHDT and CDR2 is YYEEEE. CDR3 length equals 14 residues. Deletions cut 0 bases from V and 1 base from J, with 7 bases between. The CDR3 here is CASSLDIFNYGYTF. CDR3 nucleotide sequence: TGTGCCAGCAGCTTGGACATCTTTAACTATGGCTACACCTTC.

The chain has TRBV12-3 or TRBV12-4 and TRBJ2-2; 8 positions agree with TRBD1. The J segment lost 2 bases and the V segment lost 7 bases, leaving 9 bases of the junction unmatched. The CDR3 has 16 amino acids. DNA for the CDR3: TGTGCCAGCAACCCCAGGGGGCCTCTAAACACCGGGGAGCTGTTTTTT. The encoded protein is CASNPRGPLNTGELFF.

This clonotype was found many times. The CDR3 here is CATSRDSEADTQYF. The CDR3 DNA is TGTGCCACCAGCAGAGATTCAGAGGCAGATACGCAGTATTTT. This chain uses TRBV15 with TRBJ2-3; D is ambiguous. This CDR3 has 14 amino acids. Germline V gene sequence: CDR1 LNHNV, CDR2 YYDKDF (reference sequence). V was trimmed by 0 bases and J by 4 bases, leaving 8 bases between them.

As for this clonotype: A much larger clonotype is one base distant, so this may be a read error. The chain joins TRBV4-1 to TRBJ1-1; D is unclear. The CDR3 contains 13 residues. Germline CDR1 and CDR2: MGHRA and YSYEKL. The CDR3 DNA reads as TGCGCCAGCAGCCAACTAACGAACACTGAAGATTTCTTT. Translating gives CASSQLTNTEDFF.

The CDR3, as DNA: TGTGCCAGCAGCATCGGACTAGGAGGTTACGAGCAGTACTTC. Its translation is CASSIGLGGYEQYF. The V and J genes are TRBV13 and TRBJ2-7; 7 nucleotides align to TRBD2. The CDR3 totals 14 residues. Losses at the gene ends were 5 bases for V and 4 bases for J; bases not matched to a gene: 8. CDR1 and CDR2 (germline): PRHDT, FYEKMQ (reference sequence).

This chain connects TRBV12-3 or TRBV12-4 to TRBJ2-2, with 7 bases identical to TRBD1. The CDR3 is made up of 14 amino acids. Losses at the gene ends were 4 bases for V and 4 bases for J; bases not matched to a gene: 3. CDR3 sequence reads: CASSYDRVTGELFF. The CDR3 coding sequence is TGTGCCAGCAGTTATGACAGGGTCACCGGGGAGCTGTTTTTT.

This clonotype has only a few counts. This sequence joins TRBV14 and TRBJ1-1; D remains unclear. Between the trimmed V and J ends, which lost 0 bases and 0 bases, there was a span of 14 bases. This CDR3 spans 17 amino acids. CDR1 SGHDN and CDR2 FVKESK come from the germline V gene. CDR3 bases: TGTGCCAGCAGCCAAGATGCAGGTCCATTATTGAACACTGAAGCTTTCTTT. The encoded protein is CASSQDAGPLLNTEAFF.

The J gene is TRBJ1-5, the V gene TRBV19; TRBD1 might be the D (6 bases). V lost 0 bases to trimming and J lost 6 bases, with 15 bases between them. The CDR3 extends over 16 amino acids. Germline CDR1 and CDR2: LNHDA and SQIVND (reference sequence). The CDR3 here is CASSIDRGAVVQPQHF. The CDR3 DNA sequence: TGTGCCAGTAGTATAGATCGGGGGGCTGTCGTTCAGCCCCAGCATTTT.

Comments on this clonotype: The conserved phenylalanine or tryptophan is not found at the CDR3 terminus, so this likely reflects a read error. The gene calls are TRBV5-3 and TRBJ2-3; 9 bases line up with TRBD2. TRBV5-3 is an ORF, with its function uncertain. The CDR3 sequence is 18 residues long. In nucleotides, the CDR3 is TGTGCCAGCAGGGCCGGGACTAGCTTATCCCCTAGCACAGGTACGCAGTATCTT. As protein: CASRAGTSLSPSTGTQYL.

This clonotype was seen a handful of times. The CDR3 DNA is TGTGCCAGCAGCTCGGAAGCGGGAGCTCGGTTGCAGTTCTTC. Translation gives CASSSEAGARLQFF. The chain uses TRBV5-6 and TRBJ2-1, with TRBD2 matching 8 bases. The V gene end was trimmed by 3 bases and the J gene end by 12 bases; junction bases not matched to a gene: 11. This CDR3 region has 14 residues. Germline V gene lookup returns CDR1 SGHDT and CDR2 YYEEEE. Full variable domain (missing parts from reference TRBV5-6 and TRBJ2-1): DAGVTQSPTHLIKTRGQQVTLRCSPKSGHDTVSWYQQALGQGPQFIFQYYEEEERQRGNFPDRFSGHQFPNYSSELNVNALLLGDSALYLCASSSEAGARLQFFGPGTRLTVL.

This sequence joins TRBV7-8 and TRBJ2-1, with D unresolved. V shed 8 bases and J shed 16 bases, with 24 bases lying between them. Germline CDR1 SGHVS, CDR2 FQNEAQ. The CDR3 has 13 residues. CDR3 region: CASGPERRVKGFF. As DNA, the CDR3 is TGTGCCAGCGGCCCAGAGCGCCGGGTTAAGGGCTTCTTC.

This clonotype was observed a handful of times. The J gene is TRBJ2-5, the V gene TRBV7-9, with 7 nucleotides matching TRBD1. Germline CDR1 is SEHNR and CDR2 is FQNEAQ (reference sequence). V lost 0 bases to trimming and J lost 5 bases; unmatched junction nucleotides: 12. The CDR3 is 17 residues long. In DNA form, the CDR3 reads TGTGCCAGCAGCTTAGCGTTCGGTTCCGAACAGGGGGAGACCCAGTACTTC. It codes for CASSLAFGSEQGETQYF. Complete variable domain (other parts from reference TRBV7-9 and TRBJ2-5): DTGVSQNPRHKITKRGQNVTFRCDPISEHNRLYWYRQTLGQGPEFLTYFQNEAQLEKSRLLSDRFSAERPKGSFSTLEIQRTEQGDSAMYLCASSLAFGSEQGETQYFGPGTRLLVL.

CDR3 in DNA: TGTGCCAGCAGTTTAATTTCTCCTGGGACAGGGGTTAATCAGCCCCAGCATTTT. The encoded protein is CASSLISPGTGVNQPQHF. The chain couples TRBV12-3 or TRBV12-4 to TRBJ1-5; 10 nucleotides align to TRBD1. The CDR3 loop spans 18 amino acids. After removal of 2 bases from V and 4 bases from J, the junction contained 11 bases not matched to a gene.

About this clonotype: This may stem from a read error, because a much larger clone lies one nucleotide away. As DNA, the CDR3 is TGCCGTGCTAGTCCCTCAACAGGGGTCCAAGAGACCCAGTACTTC. Amino acids: CRASPSTGVQETQYF. V is TRBV20-1 and J is TRBJ2-5; 7 nucleotides line up with TRBD1. There are 15 residues in the CDR3. Germline CDR1 is DFQATT and CDR2 is SNEGSKA (reference sequence).

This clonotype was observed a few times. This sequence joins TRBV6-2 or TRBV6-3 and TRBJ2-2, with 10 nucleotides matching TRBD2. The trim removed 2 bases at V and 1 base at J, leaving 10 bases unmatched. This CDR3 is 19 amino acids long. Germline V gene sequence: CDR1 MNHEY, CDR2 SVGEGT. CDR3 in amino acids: CASSYGLAGAIENTGELFF. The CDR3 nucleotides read TGTGCCAGCAGTTACGGGCTAGCGGGAGCGATCGAGAACACCGGGGAGCTGTTTTTT.

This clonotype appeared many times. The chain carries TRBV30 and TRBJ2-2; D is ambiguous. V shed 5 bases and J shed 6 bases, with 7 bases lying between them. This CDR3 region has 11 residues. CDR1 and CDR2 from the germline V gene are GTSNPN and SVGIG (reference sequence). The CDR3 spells CAWESAGELFF. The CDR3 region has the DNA TGTGCCTGGGAGTCCGCCGGGGAGCTGTTTTTT.

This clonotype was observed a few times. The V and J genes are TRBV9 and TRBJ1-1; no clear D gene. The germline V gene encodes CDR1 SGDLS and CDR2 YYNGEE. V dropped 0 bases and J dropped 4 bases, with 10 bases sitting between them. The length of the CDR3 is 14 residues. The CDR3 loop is CASSVEGMSTEAFF. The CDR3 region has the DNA TGTGCCAGCAGCGTAGAAGGGATGAGCACTGAAGCTTTCTTT.

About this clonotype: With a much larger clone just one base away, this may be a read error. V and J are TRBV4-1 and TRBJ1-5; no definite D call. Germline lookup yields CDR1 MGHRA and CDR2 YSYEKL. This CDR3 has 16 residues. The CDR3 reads CASSQVTPGSNQPPHF. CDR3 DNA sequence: TGCGCCAGCAGCCAAGTTACTCCGGGGAGCAATCAGCCCCCGCATTTT.

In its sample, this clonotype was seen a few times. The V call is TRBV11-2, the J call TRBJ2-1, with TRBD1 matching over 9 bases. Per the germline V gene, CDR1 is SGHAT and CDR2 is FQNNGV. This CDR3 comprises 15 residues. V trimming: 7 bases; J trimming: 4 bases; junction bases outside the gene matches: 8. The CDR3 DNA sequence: TGTGCCAGCACCCCTTGGGACAGGGCTTACAATGAGCAGTTCTTC. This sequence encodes CASTPWDRAYNEQFF.